This T cell receptor (beta chain) was found in a study of T cell repertoires in cytomegalovirus infection. The overall study: Use of recently identified HLA-C-restricted and well-studied HLA-B-restricted CMV epitopes was part of the study.

This clonotype has only a few counts. Its cognate antigen is unknown. Deletions cut 5 bases from V and 4 bases from J, with 17 bases between. This CDR3 has 15 residues. TCRdb ran MiXCR on the reads and lists one entry per CDR3 protein. In the table there are around 900,000 distinct CDR3 sequences, roughly 30% of which are singletons. The rearrangement links TRBV12-3 or TRBV12-4 to TRBJ1-2, with D tentatively TRBD1 (6 bases). The receptor comes from a human donor in good health (CMV status not recorded). Some clones in this sample may be carry-over from other donors' samples. Here the sequenced sample was cultured CD8+ T cells from PBMCs, taken from culture after CMV antigen stimulation. The CDR3 is CASSPTTGSPYGYTF. The DNA for the CDR3 is TGTGCCAGCAGTCCGACGACAGGCTCCCCCTATGGCTACACCTTC.